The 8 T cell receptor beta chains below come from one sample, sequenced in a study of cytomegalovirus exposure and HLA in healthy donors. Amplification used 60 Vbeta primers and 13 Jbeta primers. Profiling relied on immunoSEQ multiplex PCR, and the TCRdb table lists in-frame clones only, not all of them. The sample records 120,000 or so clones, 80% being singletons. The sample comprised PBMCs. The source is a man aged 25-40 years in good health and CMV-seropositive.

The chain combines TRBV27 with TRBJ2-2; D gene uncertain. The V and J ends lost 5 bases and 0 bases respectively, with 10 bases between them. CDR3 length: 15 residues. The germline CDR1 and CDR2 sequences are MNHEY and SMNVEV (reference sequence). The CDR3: CASSLWLPNTGELFF. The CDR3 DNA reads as TGTGCCAGCAGTCTGTGGCTGCCGAACACCGGGGAGCTGTTTTTT.

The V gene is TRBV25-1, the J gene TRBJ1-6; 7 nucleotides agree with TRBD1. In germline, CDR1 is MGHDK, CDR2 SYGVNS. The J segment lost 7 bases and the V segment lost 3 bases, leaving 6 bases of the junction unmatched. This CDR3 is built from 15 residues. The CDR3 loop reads CASSDSTGSNSPLHF. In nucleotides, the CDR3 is TGTGCCAGCAGTGACTCGACAGGGTCCAATTCACCCCTCCACTTT.

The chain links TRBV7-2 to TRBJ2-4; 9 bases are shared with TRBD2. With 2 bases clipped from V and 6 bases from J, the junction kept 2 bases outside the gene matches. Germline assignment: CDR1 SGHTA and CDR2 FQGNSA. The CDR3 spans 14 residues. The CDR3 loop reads CASSLNSGGNIQYF. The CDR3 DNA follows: TGTGCCAGCAGCTTAAATAGCGGGGGAAACATTCAGTACTTC.

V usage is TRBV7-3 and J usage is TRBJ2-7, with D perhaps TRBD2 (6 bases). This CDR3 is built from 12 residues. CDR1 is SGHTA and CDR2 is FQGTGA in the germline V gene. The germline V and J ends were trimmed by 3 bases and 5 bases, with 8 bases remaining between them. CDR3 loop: CASSLAGHEQYF. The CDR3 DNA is TGTGCCAGCAGCTTGGCGGGGCACGAGCAGTACTTC. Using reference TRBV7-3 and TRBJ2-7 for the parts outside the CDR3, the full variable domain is GAGVSQTPSNKVTEKGKYVELRCDPISGHTALYWYRQSLGQGPEFLIYFQGTGAADDSGLPNDRFFAVRPEGSVSTLKIQRTERGDSAVYLCASSLAGHEQYFGPGTRLTVT.

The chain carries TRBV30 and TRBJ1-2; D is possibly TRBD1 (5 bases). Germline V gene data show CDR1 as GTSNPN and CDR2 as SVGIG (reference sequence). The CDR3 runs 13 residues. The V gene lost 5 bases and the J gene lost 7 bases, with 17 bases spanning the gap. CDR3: CAWYFPGGVGYTF. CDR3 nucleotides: TGTGCCTGGTACTTCCCTGGGGGGGTTGGCTACACCTTC.

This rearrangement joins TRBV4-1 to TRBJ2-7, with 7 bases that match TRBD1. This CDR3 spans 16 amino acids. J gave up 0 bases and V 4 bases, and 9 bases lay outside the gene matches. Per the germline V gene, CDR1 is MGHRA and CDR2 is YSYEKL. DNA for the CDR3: TGCGCCAGCAGCCTCTATCAGGGGGTTAGCTCCTACGAGCAGTACTTC. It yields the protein CASSLYQGVSSYEQYF.

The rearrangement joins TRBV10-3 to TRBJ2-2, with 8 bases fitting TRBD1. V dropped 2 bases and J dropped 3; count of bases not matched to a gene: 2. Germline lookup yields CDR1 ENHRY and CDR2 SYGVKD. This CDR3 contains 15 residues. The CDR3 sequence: CAISEAGGDTGELFF. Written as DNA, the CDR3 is TGTGCCATCAGTGAGGCAGGGGGCGACACCGGGGAGCTGTTTTTT.

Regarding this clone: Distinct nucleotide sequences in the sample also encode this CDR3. The CDR3 DNA sequence: TGTGCCAGCTCACCTCGGGGAGGCTACGAGCAGTACTTC. Protein sequence: CASSPRGGYEQYF. The chain recombines TRBV18 with TRBJ2-7; a weak D match, TRBD2 (6 bases). Trimming took off 3 bases at V and 3 bases at J, with 9 bases between the two ends. This CDR3 has 13 residues. The germline gives CDR1 KGHSH, CDR2 LQKENI. Full variable domain (remainder filled in from reference TRBV18 and TRBJ2-7): NAGVMQNPRHLVRRRGQEARLRCSPMKGHSHVYWYRQLPEEGLKFMVYLQKENIIDESGMPKERFSAEFPKEGPSILRIQQVVRGDSAAYFCASSPRGGYEQYFGPGTRLTVT.